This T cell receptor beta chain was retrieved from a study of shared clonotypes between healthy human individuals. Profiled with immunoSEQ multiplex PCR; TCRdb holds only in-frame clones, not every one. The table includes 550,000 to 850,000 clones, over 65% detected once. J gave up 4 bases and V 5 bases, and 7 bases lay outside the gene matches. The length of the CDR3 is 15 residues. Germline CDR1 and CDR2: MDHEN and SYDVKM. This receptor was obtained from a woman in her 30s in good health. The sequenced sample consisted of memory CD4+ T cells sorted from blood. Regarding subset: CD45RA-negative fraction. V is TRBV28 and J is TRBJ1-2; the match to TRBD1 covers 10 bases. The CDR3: CASSGTGTGAYGYTF. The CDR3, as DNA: TGTGCCAGCAGTGGAACCGGGACAGGGGCCTATGGCTACACCTTC.